This record looks at one T cell receptor (beta chain) sequence and its context. Its cognate antigen is unknown. The sample originates from a study of OX40 agonist ivuxolimab in advanced cancers. The V gene's germline CDR1 is SGHTA and CDR2 FQGNSA. The V and J ends lost 1 base and 4 bases respectively, with 13 bases between them. The CDR3 is made up of 15 amino acids. The data were produced by immunoSEQ multiplex PCR, yet TCRdb's version contains in-frame clones alone and is incomplete. The sample lists roughly 53,000 clones, more than 75% occurring once. Study results and limitations: Among T cells, CD8+ cells averaged more expanded clones than CD4+ cells.

With baseline, cycle 4 day 1, and cycle 7 day 1 as timepoints, blood was sampled. The origin of this receptor is an adult with an advanced solid tumor such as melanoma, head and neck, liver or kidney cancer. The J gene is TRBJ1-2, the V gene TRBV7-2, with a possible D match to TRBD1 (5 bases). The material sequenced was CD4+ or CD8+ T cells sorted from blood, taken in a trial of the OX40 agonist ivuxolimab. The CDR3 loop is CASSLDGRAGYGYTF. The CDR3 DNA reads TGTGCCAGCAGCTTAGATGGCAGGGCGGGCTATGGCTACACCTTC.